Listed here are 20 T cell receptor beta chains from one sample, sequenced in a study of T cell responses to AZD1222 COVID-19 vaccine. Repertoires were generated with immunoSEQ multiplex PCR, while TCRdb's copy carries only in-frame clones and drops some. In the table there are over 100,000 clones, roughly 85% of which are singletons. Sequences were derived from peripheral blood, sampled 28 days after the second dose of the MenACWY control vaccine. Receptors were obtained from an adult who received the MenACWY meningococcal vaccine as a control.

The V gene is TRBV7-9, the J gene TRBJ2-7; TRBD2 matches 12 bases. Germline V lookup: CDR1 SEHNR, CDR2 FQNEAQ (reference sequence). This CDR3 contains 15 residues. V lost 2 bases and J lost 4; bases outside the gene matches: 3. The CDR3 nucleotides read TGTGCCAGCAGCTTACCTGGACTAGCGGGATACGAGCAGTACTTC. This gives the protein CASSLPGLAGYEQYF. Combining the CDR3 with reference TRBV7-9 and TRBJ2-7 gives the whole variable domain DTGVSQNPRHKITKRGQNVTFRCDPISEHNRLYWYRQTLGQGPEFLTYFQNEAQLEKSRLLSDRFSAERPKGSFSTLEIQRTEQGDSAMYLCASSLPGLAGYEQYFGPGTRLTVT.

This clone was counted at least ten times. Other DNA sequences in the sample encode the same CDR3. V and J are TRBV6-5 and TRBJ1-2; TRBD1 matches at 11 bases. The CDR3 has 16 amino acids. Germline V gives CDR1 MNHEY, CDR2 SVGAGI. V shed 2 bases, J shed 4 bases, and the junction held 6 bases outside the gene matches. The CDR3 loop reads CASSYLRTGGSYGYTF. CDR3 nucleotides: TGTGCCAGCAGTTACCTCCGGACAGGGGGCAGCTATGGCTACACCTTC.

The chain uses TRBV15 and TRBJ1-4; D remains ambiguous. The CDR3 has 14 residues. The V gene's germline CDR1 is LNHNV and CDR2 YYDKDF (reference sequence). Trimming cost V 2 bases and J 5 bases, with 9 bases left between them. The CDR3 coding sequence is TGTGCCACCAGCAGACGGGGAGGGAATGAAAAACTGTTTTTT. This encodes CATSRRGGNEKLFF.

V and J are TRBV6-5 and TRBJ2-7, with no clear D. CDR1 is MNHEY and CDR2 is SVGAGI in the germline V gene. Between the trimmed V and J ends, which lost 7 bases and 3 bases, there was a span of 7 bases. The CDR3 runs 11 residues. The CDR3 nucleotides are TGTGCCAGCACCACCCTCTACGAGCAGTACGTC. This sequence encodes CASTTLYEQYV.

The chain carries TRBV3-1 (or the pseudogene TRBV3-2) and TRBJ1-2; 8 nucleotides agree with TRBD1. This CDR3 has 13 residues. Germline V CDR1 and CDR2: LGHDT, YNNKEL (reference sequence). The V segment lost 5 bases and the J segment 4 bases; nucleotides outside the gene matches: 3. CDR3 in DNA: TGTGCCAGCAGCAAGGACAGGGTCTATGGCTACACCTTC. The encoded protein is CASSKDRVYGYTF.

This rearrangement joins TRBV29-1 to TRBJ2-3, with D perhaps TRBD1 or TRBD2 (6 bases each). The CDR3 consists of 13 residues. In germline, CDR1 is SQVTM, CDR2 ANQGSEA. Deletions cut 3 bases from V and 6 bases from J, with 13 bases between. The CDR3 region has the DNA TGCAGCGTTGACAGACAGGCGGGGGATACGCAGTATTTT. Amino acid sequence: CSVDRQAGDTQYF.

This clone has a single count. This chain joins TRBV2 and TRBJ2-2; TRBD2 might be the D (6 bases). The CDR3 is 12 amino acids. V lost 7 bases, J lost 5 bases, and 8 bases lay in between. The germline V gene has CDR1 SNHLY and CDR2 FYNNEI. CDR3 DNA sequence: TGTGCCAGCACGCGGGGAACCGGGGAGCTGTTTTTT. The encoded protein is CASTRGTGELFF.

There are a few counts of this clone. The rearrangement joins TRBV11-2 to TRBJ1-6, with a weak D call TRBD1 (5 bases). Germline V gene lookup returns CDR1 SGHAT and CDR2 FQNNGV. Trimming cost V 2 bases and J 6 bases, with 11 bases left between them. This CDR3 is built from 15 residues. The CDR3 protein is CASSLSWGLNSPLHF. DNA of the CDR3: TGTGCCAGCAGCTTATCCTGGGGCCTTAATTCACCCCTCCACTTT.

The V call is TRBV12-3 or TRBV12-4, the J call TRBJ1-4; 7 nucleotides agree with TRBD1. The CDR3 is 12 residues long. The V segment lost 6 bases and the J segment 11 bases; nucleotides outside the gene matches: 6. The CDR3 region has the DNA TGTGCCAGCAGCAGAGACAGGGTTAAACTGTTTTTT. Encoded protein: CASSRDRVKLFF.

V is TRBV5-1 and J is TRBJ2-7, with D maybe TRBD1 (7 bases). This CDR3 is built from 15 residues. Germline V lookup: CDR1 SGHRS, CDR2 YFSETQ. V was pared by 2 bases and J by 5 bases, with 17 bases between. The CDR3: CASSFLQGGLDEQYF. In DNA form, the CDR3 reads TGCGCCAGCAGCTTTCTTCAGGGGGGTTTAGACGAGCAGTACTTC.

A word on this clone: The junction and the germline gene differ at one end; a read error may be behind it. CDR3 coding DNA: TGTGCCAGCAGCGAAGGGGCCAGGGGGAACACCGGGGAGCTGTTTTTT. Its translation: CASSEGARGNTGELFF. This rearrangement joins TRBV2 to TRBJ2-2; D is perhaps TRBD1 (6 bases). The germline V gene has CDR1 SNHLY and CDR2 FYNNEI. This CDR3 contains 16 residues.

This rearrangement joins TRBV27 to TRBJ2-2; the match to TRBD2 covers 12 bases. Per the germline V gene, CDR1 is MNHEY and CDR2 is SMNVEV (reference sequence). The length of the CDR3 is 15 residues. V dropped 9 bases and J dropped 7; count of bases not matched to a gene: 9. The CDR3 sequence: CASQLAGGWSGELFF. The CDR3 nucleotides read TGTGCCAGTCAACTAGCGGGAGGTTGGAGCGGGGAGCTGTTTTTT.

This chain connects TRBV28 to TRBJ1-3; D perhaps matches TRBD1 (5 bases). Germline loops: CDR1 MDHEN, CDR2 SYDVKM. Trimming removed 8 bases from V and 1 base from J, with 21 bases in between. The CDR3 runs to 17 residues. As DNA, the CDR3 is TGTGCCAGCTCCGCTGGGTGGGGGAGGGAATCTGGAAACACCATATATTTT. This gives the protein CASSAGWGRESGNTIYF. Based on the CDR3 plus reference TRBV28 and TRBJ1-3, the full variable domain is DVKVTQSSRYLVKRTGEKVFLECVQDMDHENMFWYRQDPGLGLRLIYFSYDVKMKEKGDIPEGYSVSREKKERFSLILESASTNQTSMYLCASSAGWGRESGNTIYFGEGSWLTVV.

The gene calls are TRBV6-4 and TRBJ2-4; 8 bases agree with TRBD1. Germline-derived CDR1 and CDR2 are MRHNA and SNTAGT. The CDR3 extends over 14 amino acids. After removal of 3 bases from V and 8 bases from J, the junction contained 6 bases not matched to a gene. The CDR3 nucleotides read TGTGCCAGCAGTGAAGCAGGGGGCACAGACATTCAGTACTTC. This codes for CASSEAGGTDIQYF.

The rearrangement joins TRBV14 to TRBJ2-1; TRBD2 matches at 7 bases. Germline V gene lookup returns CDR1 SGHDN and CDR2 FVKESK. V shed 1 base, J shed 5 bases, and the junction held 5 bases outside the gene matches. CDR3 size: 15 residues. The chain's CDR3 is CASSQVAGVNNEQFF. CDR3 bases: TGTGCCAGCAGCCAAGTGGCGGGGGTGAACAATGAGCAGTTCTTC.

This chain links TRBV7-8 with TRBJ2-5; D assignment may be TRBD1 or TRBD2 (6 bases each). Germline CDR1 reads SGHVS; CDR2 reads FQNEAQ. The V and J ends lost 5 bases and 2 bases respectively, with 9 bases between them. This CDR3 region has 13 residues. The CDR3 here is CASSAGQQETQYF. Here the CDR3 DNA reads TGTGCCAGCAGCGCGGGACAACAAGAGACCCAGTACTTC.

V is TRBV5-1 and J is TRBJ1-6; possible D gene TRBD1, 6 bases. The V end lost 6 bases, the J end lost 0 bases, and 19 bases lay between the germline ends. CDR3 size: 18 residues. Germline loops: CDR1 SGHRS, CDR2 YFSETQ. The CDR3 loop reads CASKVKDRLSSYNSPLHF. The CDR3 nucleotides read TGCGCCAGCAAGGTAAAAGACAGGTTAAGCTCCTATAATTCACCCCTCCACTTT.

This chain links TRBV7-8 with TRBJ2-4; the match to TRBD1 covers 11 bases. Germline V gives CDR1 SGHVS, CDR2 FQNEAQ. The CDR3 contains 18 residues. V was clipped by 2 bases and J by 0 bases; unmatched bases: 6. CDR3 residues: CASSLMGQGVLAKNIQYF. CDR3 DNA: TGTGCCAGCAGCTTAATGGGACAGGGGGTTCTAGCCAAAAACATTCAGTACTTC.

The chain recombines TRBV12-3 or TRBV12-4 with TRBJ1-4; no clear D. This CDR3 is built from 13 residues. V dropped 2 bases and J dropped 12 bases, with 13 bases sitting between them. CDR3 sequence (DNA): TGTGCCAGCAGTTTACAGATTTTGGAGGAACTGTTTTTT. It codes for CASSLQILEELFF.

This clone was picked up one time. The chain carries TRBV12-3 or TRBV12-4 and TRBJ2-5, with TRBD2 as a possible D gene (6 bases). This CDR3 comprises 13 residues. V gave up 6 bases and J gave up 5 bases, with 13 bases separating them. CDR3 residues: CASSRTSTETQYF. CDR3 nucleotides: TGTGCCAGCAGCCGTACTAGCACTGAGACCCAGTACTTC.